This is a list of T cell receptor beta chains from one sample in a study of cytomegalovirus exposure and HLA in healthy donors. Profiling relied on immunoSEQ multiplex PCR, and the TCRdb table lists in-frame clones only, not all of them. The sample shows about 50,000 clones, and about an eighth sits with its ten largest clones. Sequenced sample: PBMCs. The receptors derive from a man younger than 35 in good health and CMV-seropositive. Each CDR3 is given with its conserved first and last residue. A D gene is named only where the DNA matches it firmly.

J gene,V gene,D gene,CDR3 DNA,CDR3 protein
TRBJ2-5,TRBV5-1,TRBD2,TGCGCCAGCAGCTCCAGACGTGGGACTAGCGGCCAAGAGACCCAGTACTTC,CASSSRRGTSGQETQYF
TRBJ2-7,TRBV9,NA,TGTGCCAGCAGCCCCACCCGGGGCTCCTACGAGCAGTACTTC,CASSPTRGSYEQYF
TRBJ2-2,TRBV5-1,TRBD2,TGCGCCAGCAGCTCACTAGCGGGAGGGCGGGCCGGGGAGCTGTTTTTT,CASSSLAGGRAGELFF
TRBJ2-7,TRBV2,NA,TGTGCCAGCAGTGGAGCCTACGAGCAGTACTTC,CASSGAYEQYF
TRBJ2-1,TRBV28,TRBD2,TGTGCCAGCAGCTCCCCCGGGCTAGCGGGAGGCAATGAGCAGTTCTTC,CASSSPGLAGGNEQFF
TRBJ2-3,TRBV29-1,NA,TGCAGCGGGAGGGGAACAGGGGGCGCTCAGCGGGAGGGCCTATACACAGATACGCAGTATTTT,CSGRGTGGAQREGLYTDTQYF
TRBJ1-5,TRBV19,NA,TGTGCCAGTACCCGAGGGAGGGACAATCAGCCCCAGCATTTT,CASTRGRDNQPQHF
TRBJ2-5,TRBV2,TRBD2,TGTGCCAGCAGCCTAGGACTAGCGGGAGGAGAGACCCAGTACTTC,CASSLGLAGGETQYF
TRBJ2-1,TRBV7-8,NA,TGTGCCAGCAGCCTCGGGGGCTCCTACAATGAGCAGTTCTTC,CASSLGGSYNEQFF
TRBJ1-3,TRBV30,NA,TGTGCCTGGCTGCCACCGGGGATTAACACCATATATTTT,CAWLPPGINTIYF
TRBJ1-1,TRBV19,NA,TGTGCCAGTGGCTCTAAAGGGGACACTGAAGCTTTCTTT,CASGSKGDTEAFF
TRBJ2-7,TRBV12-5,NA,TGTGCTAGTGGTTTGGACAGTACCTACGAGCAGTACTTC,CASGLDSTYEQYF
TRBJ2-7,TRBV21-1,NA,TGTGCCAGCAGCAAAGAGCGGTCCTACGAGCAGTACTTC,CASSKERSYEQYF
TRBJ2-3,TRBV5-1,NA,TGCGCCAGCAAACCCGGTGGAGGGGCAGATACGCAGTATTTT,CASKPGGGADTQYF
TRBJ2-3,TRBV10-3,NA,TGTGCCATCAGTGAGGGCCAGAATACAGATACGCAGTATTTT,CAISEGQNTDTQYF
TRBJ2-1,TRBV9,NA,TGTGCCAGCAGCGTAGGACTTGCAGGGGGGTCCTACAATGAGCAGTTCTTC,CASSVGLAGGSYNEQFF
TRBJ2-3,TRBV6-5,NA,TGTGCCAGCAGTTACGGTCTGGCTAGCACAGATACGCAGTATTTT,CASSYGLASTDTQYF
TRBJ2-4,TRBV5-4,NA,TGTGCCAGCAGTCCGGGGAAAAACATTCAGTACTTC,CASSPGKNIQYF
TRBJ2-3,TRBV7-9,NA,TGTGCCAGCAGCTTCCGGGAAGACACAGATACGCAGTATTTT,CASSFREDTDTQYF
TRBJ1-6,TRBV6-1,NA,TGTGCCAGCAGGACAGCAGGGCTTTCACCCCTCCACTTT,CASRTAGLSPLHF
TRBJ2-7,TRBV5-1,NA,TGCGCCAGCAGCTTGACGTGGGCGGGAAGTACCTACGAGCAGTACTTC,CASSLTWAGSTYEQYF
TRBJ2-1,TRBV19,NA,TGTGCCAGTAGTATCACCCAATACAGCTCCTACAATGAGCAGTTCTTC,CASSITQYSSYNEQFF
TRBJ2-3,TRBV12-2,NA,TGTGCAAGTCGCTTAGTCGTACTAGCGGGAGGGCCAACAGATACGCAGTATTTT,CASRLVVLAGGPTDTQYF
TRBJ1-1,TRBV7-8,NA,TGTGCCAGCAGCTTAGAGGGGGGGAGGAACACTGAAGCTTTCTTT,CASSLEGGRNTEAFF
TRBJ1-1,TRBV5-1,NA,TGCGCCAGCAGCTCGCAGGGGAACACTGAAGCTTTCTTT,CASSSQGNTEAFF
TRBJ1-3,TRBV11-2,TRBD1,TGTGCCAGCAGCTTATGGCAGGGGGCCTCTGGAAACACCATATATTTT,CASSLWQGASGNTIYF
TRBJ1-2,TRBV28,NA,TGTGCCAGCATCCCTTCGGGGGGCAACTATGGCTACACCTTC,CASIPSGGNYGYTF
TRBJ2-3,TRBV2,TRBD2,TGTGCCAGCGGACCACTAGCGGGGATCACAGATACGCAGTATTTT,CASGPLAGITDTQYF
TRBJ1-1,TRBV29-1,NA,TGCAGCGTTGAATCACCAGGGTTTGAAGCTTTCTTT,CSVESPGFEAFF
TRBJ2-7,TRBV9,NA,TGTGCCAGCAGCGTAGATGTGGTCGGCTCCTACGAGCAGTACTTC,CASSVDVVGSYEQYF
TRBJ2-4,TRBV2,TRBD1,TGTGCCAGCTCTAACAGGGGTGAGGCCAAAAACATTCAGTACTTC,CASSNRGEAKNIQYF
TRBJ2-1,TRBV29-1,TRBD2,TGCAGCGCCGACACTAGCGGGAGTTACAATGAGCAGTTCTTC,CSADTSGSYNEQFF
TRBJ2-1,TRBV11-2,NA,TGTGCCAGCAGCTCCCGGAGTGACTCCTACAATGAGCAGTTCTTC,CASSSRSDSYNEQFF
TRBJ1-5,TRBV15,NA,TGTGCCTCCCGGGATTCCCTTCATCAGCCCCAGCATTTT,CASRDSLHQPQHF
TRBJ2-3,TRBV5-4,TRBD1,TGTGCCAGCAGCCAGAGGACAGGGGTTAGCACAGATACGCAGTATTTT,CASSQRTGVSTDTQYF
TRBJ2-1,TRBV6-1,TRBD1,TGTGCCAGCAGTGAGGGACAGGTTTCCTACAATGAGCAGTTCTTC,CASSEGQVSYNEQFF
TRBJ2-7,TRBV7-6,NA,TGTGCCAGCAGTTCTACCTACGAGCAGTACTTC,CASSSTYEQYF
TRBJ1-6,TRBV12-2,NA,TGTGCAAGTCGCGCCTCGGGACAGTGCTCCTATAATTCACCCCTCCACTTT,CASRASGQCSYNSPLHF
TRBJ2-3,TRBV7-2,NA,TGTGCCAGCAGCTTAGAAGGGGTTGCAGATACGCAGTATTTT,CASSLEGVADTQYF
TRBJ1-3,TRBV10-2,NA,TGCGCCAGCAGTGCCCCTCGGGGGGATGTTGGAAACACCATATATTTT,CASSAPRGDVGNTIYF
TRBJ1-1,TRBV27,NA,TGTGCCAGCAGTTTTAGGGGCGCAGGAAACACTGAAGCTTTCTTT,CASSFRGAGNTEAFF
TRBJ2-7,TRBV11-2,TRBD2,TGTGCCAGCAGCTCAACTAGCGGGAGGCGGAACGAGCAGTACTTC,CASSSTSGRRNEQYF
TRBJ1-5,TRBV6-1,NA,TGTGCCAGCAGTCTGACAGATAGCAATCAGCCCCAGCATTTT,CASSLTDSNQPQHF
TRBJ2-7,TRBV5-1,TRBD2,TGCGCCAGCAGTTTAGCGGGATCTTTCTCCGAGCAGTACTTC,CASSLAGSFSEQYF
TRBJ2-7,TRBV15,NA,TGTGCCACCAGCCTATCCAGGGGGAGGTACGAGCAGTACTTC,CATSLSRGRYEQYF
TRBJ2-7,TRBV7-9,TRBD2,TGTGCCAGCAGCTTAGGGGGGGGAGGGCCGGTAGAGCAGTACTTC,CASSLGGGGPVEQYF
TRBJ1-2,TRBV19,TRBD1,TGTGCCAGTAGTATAGATCGAAGTAACAGGGGGGGCTATGGCTACACCTTC,CASSIDRSNRGGYGYTF
TRBJ2-1,TRBV5-1,TRBD1,TGCGCCAGCAGCTATACCGGGACAGGGGTTAATGAGCAGTTCTTC,CASSYTGTGVNEQFF
TRBJ2-6,TRBV2,NA,TGTGCCAGCACCACTCACCAGGCAGGGGCGAAGGGGGGGGCCAACGTCCTGACTTTC,CASTTHQAGAKGGANVLTF
TRBJ2-1,TRBV7-3,TRBD2,TGTGCCAGCAGCTCCCCCACTAGCGGGGGCCATACGGGGCCATACAATGAGCAGTTCTTC,CASSSPTSGGHTGPYNEQFF
TRBJ2-1,TRBV19,TRBD2,TGTGCCAGTAGTATAGATGGGATCCACGGCGGGAGAATGGATGAGCAGTTCTTC,CASSIDGIHGGRMDEQFF
TRBJ2-3,TRBV19,TRBD1,TGTGCCAGTAGCCCGGACAGGTCCACAGATACGCAGTATTTT,CASSPDRSTDTQYF
TRBJ1-1,TRBV27,NA,TGTGCCAGCAGTTTGCACGGGGGGGTCACTGAAGCTTTCTTT,CASSLHGGVTEAFF
TRBJ1-6,TRBV4-1,TRBD1,TGCGCCAGCAGCCAAGAGGACAGGGATTATAATTCACCCCTCCACTTT,CASSQEDRDYNSPLHF
TRBJ2-2,TRBV13,TRBD2,TGTGCCAGCAGCTTACTAGCGGGGCTCATAAACACCGGGGAGCTGTTTTTT,CASSLLAGLINTGELFF
TRBJ2-7,TRBV2,TRBD1,TGTGCCAGCAGTAGACAGGGTCCCCCCTACGAGCAGTACTTC,CASSRQGPPYEQYF
TRBJ2-5,TRBV30,TRBD2,TGTGCCTGGAGGGCAAGCGGGATGGGGCCAGAGACCCAGTACTTC,CAWRASGMGPETQYF